The rows below give T cell receptor beta chains drawn from one sample of a study of CXCR3-negative and CXCR3-positive naive CD8 T cells. From the 5' RACE reads, TCRdb lists one entry per CDR3 protein and no DNA. Its listing shows around 60,000 distinct CDR3 sequences. Specimen: naive CXCR3- CD8+ T cells from blood. Receptor source: a human donor in good health. Some clones in this sample may be carry-over from other donors' samples. Each CDR3 is given with its conserved first and last residue. Clone sizes are given selectively: once, few, many, or a class where the clone is expanded.

clone size: NA
CDR3 length: 17
J gene: TRBJ2-1
V gene: TRBV5-5
CDR3 protein: CASRNHTGTLSYNEQFF

clone size: NA
CDR3 length: 14
J gene: TRBJ2-1
V gene: TRBV7-2
CDR3 protein: CASSSGSSGYEQFF

clone size: NA
CDR3 length: 13
J gene: TRBJ2-5
V gene: TRBV2
CDR3 protein: CASSDMVQETQYF

clone size: NA
CDR3 length: 20
J gene: TRBJ2-1
V gene: TRBV5-1
CDR3 protein: CASSLGNNSGGLSSYNEQFF

clone size: NA
CDR3 length: 14
J gene: TRBJ1-5
V gene: TRBV7-6
CDR3 protein: CASSPLGGLEPQHF

clone size: NA
CDR3 length: 15
J gene: TRBJ2-5
V gene: TRBV28
CDR3 protein: CASSRYTVPDETQYF

clone size: NA
CDR3 length: 15
J gene: TRBJ2-3
V gene: TRBV12-3/TRBV12-4
CDR3 protein: CASIRASFGADTQYF

clone size: NA
CDR3 length: 11
J gene: TRBJ2-2
V gene: TRBV11-2
CDR3 protein: CASSGTPWLFF

clone size: NA
CDR3 length: 14
J gene: TRBJ2-7
V gene: TRBV28
CDR3 protein: CASSLMDRGDEQYF

clone size: NA
CDR3 length: 11
J gene: TRBJ2-7
V gene: TRBV6-6
CDR3 protein: CASSRTYEQYF

clone size: NA
CDR3 length: 15
J gene: TRBJ1-2
V gene: TRBV29-1
CDR3 protein: CSVEDVGEANYGYTF

clone size: NA
CDR3 length: 14
J gene: TRBJ2-7
V gene: TRBV4-1
CDR3 protein: CASSHGTTYYEQYF

clone size: NA
CDR3 length: 17
J gene: TRBJ2-3
V gene: TRBV20-1
CDR3 protein: CSANSRRGERSTDTQYF

clone size: NA
CDR3 length: 16
J gene: TRBJ2-5
V gene: TRBV6-6
CDR3 protein: CASSSLGGGIKETQYF

clone size: NA
CDR3 length: 19
J gene: TRBJ2-1
V gene: TRBV28
CDR3 protein: CASSLPSETGGGANNEQFF

clone size: NA
CDR3 length: 14
J gene: TRBJ2-1
V gene: TRBV5-1
CDR3 protein: CASSSLDSYNEQFF

clone size: NA
CDR3 length: 14
J gene: TRBJ1-2
V gene: TRBV29-1
CDR3 protein: CSVDGPFVYYGYTF

clone size: NA
CDR3 length: 15
J gene: TRBJ2-3
V gene: TRBV29-1
CDR3 protein: CSVGGVEDGRDTQYF

clone size: NA
CDR3 length: 17
J gene: TRBJ2-1
V gene: TRBV28
CDR3 protein: CASSLGAGYHSYNEQFF

clone size: NA
CDR3 length: 15
J gene: TRBJ2-1
V gene: TRBV20-1
CDR3 protein: CSARISGGAYNEQFF

clone size: NA
CDR3 length: 17
J gene: TRBJ2-7
V gene: TRBV29-1
CDR3 protein: CSVEDRGVSLRSYEQYF

clone size: NA
CDR3 length: 16
J gene: TRBJ1-5
V gene: TRBV10-3
CDR3 protein: CAISESHINRIQPQHF

clone size: NA
CDR3 length: 14
J gene: TRBJ2-2
V gene: TRBV21-1
CDR3 protein: CASSSGGYHGELFF

clone size: NA
CDR3 length: 15
J gene: TRBJ1-6
V gene: TRBV7-2
CDR3 protein: CASSPRPGMNSPLHF

clone size: NA
CDR3 length: 15
J gene: TRBJ2-1
V gene: TRBV6-2/TRBV6-3
CDR3 protein: CASSDGTRLDNEQFF

clone size: NA
CDR3 length: 15
J gene: TRBJ1-5
V gene: TRBV7-6
CDR3 protein: CASSPFPGENQPQHF

clone size: NA
CDR3 length: 15
J gene: TRBJ2-1
V gene: TRBV20-1
CDR3 protein: CSVPEGGRLVDEQFF

clone size: NA
CDR3 length: 15
J gene: TRBJ2-3
V gene: TRBV7-3
CDR3 protein: CASSFGGGASDTQYF

clone size: NA
CDR3 length: 12
J gene: TRBJ1-1
V gene: TRBV7-6
CDR3 protein: CASSLRDSKAFF

clone size: NA
CDR3 length: 16
J gene: TRBJ2-3
V gene: TRBV20-1
CDR3 protein: CSADYAQRGRLDTQYF

clone size: NA
CDR3 length: 16
J gene: TRBJ2-3
V gene: TRBV9
CDR3 protein: CASSAAGTSGADTQYF

clone size: NA
CDR3 length: 18
J gene: TRBJ2-3
V gene: TRBV7-8
CDR3 protein: CASSFMGLAWPSTDTQYF

clone size: medium-sized
CDR3 length: 14
J gene: TRBJ2-5
V gene: TRBV5-5
CDR3 protein: CASSETRGHETQYF

clone size: NA
CDR3 length: 14
J gene: TRBJ2-7
V gene: TRBV28
CDR3 protein: CASSFGGQSYEQYF

clone size: NA
CDR3 length: 13
J gene: TRBJ2-7
V gene: TRBV29-1
CDR3 protein: CSVEGPMGYEQYF

clone size: NA
CDR3 length: 13
J gene: TRBJ2-7
V gene: TRBV7-6
CDR3 protein: CASSLSLNYEQYF